The clone carrying this TCR beta chain was recorded a few times. No antigen is known for it. This entry comes from a study of T cells in Graves' hyperthyroidism and ophthalmopathy. Whole-study context: Peripheral blood collection took place at initial diagnosis, before any treatment.

Absence of ophthalmopathy progression within 18 months defined stable Graves' hyperthyroidism. This CDR3 is built from 17 residues. Germline-derived CDR1 and CDR2 are DFQATT and SNEGSKA (reference sequence). V lost 6 bases to trimming and J lost 13 bases, with 34 bases between them. Study results and limitations: Ophthalmopathy, as predicted by the model, came a median around 7 months after the prediction.

Researchers amplified the TCR beta CDR3 regions from RNA transcripts. RT-PCR in the first round (using the HTBI primer set) targeted the TCR CDR3. TCRdb passed the multiplex PCR reads through MiXCR, listing each CDR3 protein once. The sample holds hundreds of thousands of distinct CDR3 sequences, around 15% seen once. The material sequenced was blood. The TCR originated in a woman aged 18-29 years with Graves' hyperthyroidism. The gene calls are TRBV20-1 and TRBJ2-1; D possibly corresponds to TRBD2 (6 bases). As DNA, the CDR3 is TGCAGTGCCATAGAAAGTACGTCCGGGACTCGGCCGTTATGCCAGTTCTTC. Protein sequence: CSAIESTSGTRPLCQFF.